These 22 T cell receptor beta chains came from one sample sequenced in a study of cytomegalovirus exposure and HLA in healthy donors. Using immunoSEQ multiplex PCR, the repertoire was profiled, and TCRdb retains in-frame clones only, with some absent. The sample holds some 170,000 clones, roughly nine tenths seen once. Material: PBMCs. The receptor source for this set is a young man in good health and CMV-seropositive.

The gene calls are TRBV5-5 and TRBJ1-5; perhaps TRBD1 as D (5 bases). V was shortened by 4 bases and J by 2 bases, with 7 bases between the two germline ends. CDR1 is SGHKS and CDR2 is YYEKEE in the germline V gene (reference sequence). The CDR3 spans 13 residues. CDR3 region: CASSQGGNQPQHF. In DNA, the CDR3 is TGTGCCAGCAGCCAGGGTGGCAATCAGCCCCAGCATTTT.

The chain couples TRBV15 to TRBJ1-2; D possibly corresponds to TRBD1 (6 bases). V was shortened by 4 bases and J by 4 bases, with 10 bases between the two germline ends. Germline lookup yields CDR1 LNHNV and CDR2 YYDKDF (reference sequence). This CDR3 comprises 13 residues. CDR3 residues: CATSKGGTYGYTF. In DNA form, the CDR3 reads TGTGCCACCAGCAAGGGGGGGACCTATGGCTACACCTTC.

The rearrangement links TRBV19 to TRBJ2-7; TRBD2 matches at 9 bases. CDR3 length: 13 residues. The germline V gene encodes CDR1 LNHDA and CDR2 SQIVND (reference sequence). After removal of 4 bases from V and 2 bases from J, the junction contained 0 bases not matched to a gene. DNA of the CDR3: TGTGCCAGTAGTAGGACTAGCGCCTACGAGCAGTACTTC. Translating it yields CASSRTSAYEQYF.

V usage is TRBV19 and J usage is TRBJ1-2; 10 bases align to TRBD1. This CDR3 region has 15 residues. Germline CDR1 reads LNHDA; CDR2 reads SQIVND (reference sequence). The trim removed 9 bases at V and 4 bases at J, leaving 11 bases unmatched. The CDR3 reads CASRRGDRGLYGYTF. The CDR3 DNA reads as TGTGCCAGCCGGAGGGGGGACAGGGGCCTCTATGGCTACACCTTC.

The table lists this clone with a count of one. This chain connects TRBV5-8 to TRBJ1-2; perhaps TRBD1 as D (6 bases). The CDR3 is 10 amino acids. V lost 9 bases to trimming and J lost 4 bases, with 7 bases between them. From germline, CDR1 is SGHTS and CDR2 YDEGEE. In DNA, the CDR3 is TGTGCCAAGGACAGCTATGGCTACACCTTC. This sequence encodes CAKDSYGYTF.

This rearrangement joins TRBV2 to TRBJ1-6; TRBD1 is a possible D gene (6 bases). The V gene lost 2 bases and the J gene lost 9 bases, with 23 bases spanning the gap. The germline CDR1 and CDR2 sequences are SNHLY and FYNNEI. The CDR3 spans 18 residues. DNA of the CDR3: TGTGCCAGCAGTGAAAGCTCGAAGGTCACAGGGCCCGGTTCACCCCTCCACTTT. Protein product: CASSESSKVTGPGSPLHF.

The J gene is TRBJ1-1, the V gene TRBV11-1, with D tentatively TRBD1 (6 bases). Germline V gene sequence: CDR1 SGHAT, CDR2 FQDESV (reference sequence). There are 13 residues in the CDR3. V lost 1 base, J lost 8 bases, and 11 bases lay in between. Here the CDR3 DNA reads TGTGCCAGCAGCTTAGGGCAGGACAGAGAAGCTTTCTTT. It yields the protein CASSLGQDREAFF.

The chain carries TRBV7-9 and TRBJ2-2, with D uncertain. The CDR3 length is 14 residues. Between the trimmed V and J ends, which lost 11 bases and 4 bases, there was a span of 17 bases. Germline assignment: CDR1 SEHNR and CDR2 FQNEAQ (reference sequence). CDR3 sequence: CAVPFVRGTGELFF. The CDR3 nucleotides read TGTGCCGTCCCGTTTGTGAGAGGCACCGGGGAGCTGTTTTTT.

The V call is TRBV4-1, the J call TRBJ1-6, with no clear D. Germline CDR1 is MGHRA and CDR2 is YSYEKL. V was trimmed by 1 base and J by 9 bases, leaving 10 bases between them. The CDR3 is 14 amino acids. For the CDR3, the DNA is TGCGCCAGCAGCCAAGTAGAGATCTTTTCACCCCTCCACTTT. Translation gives CASSQVEIFSPLHF.

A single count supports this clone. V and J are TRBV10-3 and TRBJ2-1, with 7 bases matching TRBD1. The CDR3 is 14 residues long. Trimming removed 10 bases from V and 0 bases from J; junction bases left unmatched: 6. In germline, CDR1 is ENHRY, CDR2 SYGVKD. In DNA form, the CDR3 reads TGTGCCACCAGACAGGGAAGCTCCTACAATGAGCAGTTCTTC. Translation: CATRQGSSYNEQFF.

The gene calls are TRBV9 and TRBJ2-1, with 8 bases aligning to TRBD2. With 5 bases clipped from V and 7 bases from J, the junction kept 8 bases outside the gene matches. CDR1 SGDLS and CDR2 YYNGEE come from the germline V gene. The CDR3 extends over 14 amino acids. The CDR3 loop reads CASRPGLGSNEQFF. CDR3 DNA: TGTGCCAGCAGACCGGGACTAGGCTCAAATGAGCAGTTCTTC.

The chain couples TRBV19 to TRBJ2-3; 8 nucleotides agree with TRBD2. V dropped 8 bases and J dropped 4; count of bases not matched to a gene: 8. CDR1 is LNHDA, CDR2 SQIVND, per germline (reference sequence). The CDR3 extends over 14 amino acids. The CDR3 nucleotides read TGTGCCAGTGCGGGGGGCGCAGGAGCAGATACGCAGTATTTT. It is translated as CASAGGAGADTQYF. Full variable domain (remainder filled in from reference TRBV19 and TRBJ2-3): DGGITQSPKYLFRKEGQNVTLSCEQNLNHDAMYWYRQDPGQGLRLIYYSQIVNDFQKGDIAEGYSVSREKKESFPLTVTSAQKNPTAFYLCASAGGAGADTQYFGPGTRLTVL.

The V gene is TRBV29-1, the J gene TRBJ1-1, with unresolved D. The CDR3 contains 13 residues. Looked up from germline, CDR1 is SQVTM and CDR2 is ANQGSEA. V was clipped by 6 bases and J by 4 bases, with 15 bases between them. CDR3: CSVREGGGTEAFF. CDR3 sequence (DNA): TGCAGCGTACGAGAGGGAGGAGGCACTGAAGCTTTCTTT.

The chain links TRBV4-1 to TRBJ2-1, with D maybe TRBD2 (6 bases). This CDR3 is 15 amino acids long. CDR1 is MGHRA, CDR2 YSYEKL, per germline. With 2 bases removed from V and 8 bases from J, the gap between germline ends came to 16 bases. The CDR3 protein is CASSQRLGVSHEQFF. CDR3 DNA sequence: TGCGCCAGCAGCCAAAGACTAGGGGTAAGCCATGAGCAGTTCTTC.

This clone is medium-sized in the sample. CDR3 sequence: CAIRQGFGTKNIQYF. The CDR3 coding sequence is TGTGCCATCAGGCAGGGTTTTGGAACCAAAAACATTCAGTACTTC. The V call is TRBV10-3, the J call TRBJ2-4, with TRBD1 as a possible D gene (5 bases). Germline CDR1 is ENHRY and CDR2 is SYGVKD. The length of the CDR3 is 15 residues. Trimming removed 6 bases from V and 2 bases from J, with 14 bases in between.

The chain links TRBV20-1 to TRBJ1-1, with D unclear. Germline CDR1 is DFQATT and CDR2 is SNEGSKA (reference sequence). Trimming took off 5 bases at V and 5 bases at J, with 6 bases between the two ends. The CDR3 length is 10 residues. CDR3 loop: CSAGRTEAFF. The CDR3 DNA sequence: TGCAGTGCTGGCCGAACTGAAGCTTTCTTT.

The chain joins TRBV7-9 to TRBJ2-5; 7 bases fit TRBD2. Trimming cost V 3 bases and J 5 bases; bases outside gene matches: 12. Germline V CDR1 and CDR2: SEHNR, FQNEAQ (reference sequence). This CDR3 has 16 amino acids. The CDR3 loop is CASSFLSGGFRETQYF. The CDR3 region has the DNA TGTGCCAGCAGCTTCCTTTCCGGGGGGTTTCGGGAGACCCAGTACTTC.

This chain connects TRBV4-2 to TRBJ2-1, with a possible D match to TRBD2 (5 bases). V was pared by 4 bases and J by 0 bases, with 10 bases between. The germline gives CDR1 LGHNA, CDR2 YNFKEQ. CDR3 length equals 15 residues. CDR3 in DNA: TGTGCCAGCAGCCCGGGATTGAGCTCCTACAATGAGCAGTTCTTC. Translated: CASSPGLSSYNEQFF.

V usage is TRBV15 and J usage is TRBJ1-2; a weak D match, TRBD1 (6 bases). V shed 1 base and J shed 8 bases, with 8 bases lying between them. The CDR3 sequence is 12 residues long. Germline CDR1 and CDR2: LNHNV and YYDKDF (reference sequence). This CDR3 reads CATSRARGGYTF. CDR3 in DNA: TGTGCCACCAGCAGAGCGAGGGGGGGCTACACCTTC.

The CDR3 region has the DNA TGTGCCAGCAGGGGGATAGCGGGGCCCTACAATGAGCAGTTCTTC. Its translation: CASRGIAGPYNEQFF. The chain uses TRBV6-6 and TRBJ2-1; 8 bases fit TRBD2. The CDR3 runs 15 residues. V dropped 6 bases and J dropped 2; count of bases not matched to a gene: 6. The germline V gene encodes CDR1 MNHNY and CDR2 SVGAGI (reference sequence).

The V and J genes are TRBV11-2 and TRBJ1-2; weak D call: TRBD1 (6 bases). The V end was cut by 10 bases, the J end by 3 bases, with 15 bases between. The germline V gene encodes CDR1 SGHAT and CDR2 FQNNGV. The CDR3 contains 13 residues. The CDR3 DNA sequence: TGTGCCACCGGAAGGGGGACGTACTATGGCTACACCTTC. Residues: CATGRGTYYGYTF.

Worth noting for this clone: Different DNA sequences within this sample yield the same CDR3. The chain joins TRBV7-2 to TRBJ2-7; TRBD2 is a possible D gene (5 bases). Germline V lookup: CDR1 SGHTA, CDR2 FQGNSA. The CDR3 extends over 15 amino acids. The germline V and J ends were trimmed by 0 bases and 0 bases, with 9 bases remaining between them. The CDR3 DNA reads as TGTGCCAGCAGCTTAGCAAGCGGAAGCTCCTACGAGCAGTACTTC. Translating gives CASSLASGSSYEQYF. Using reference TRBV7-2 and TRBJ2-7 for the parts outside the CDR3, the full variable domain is GAGVSQSPSNKVTEKGKDVELRCDPISGHTALYWYRQSLGQGLEFLIYFQGNSAPDKSGLPSDRFSAERTGGSVSTLTIQRTQQEDSAVYLCASSLASGSSYEQYFGPGTRLTVT.